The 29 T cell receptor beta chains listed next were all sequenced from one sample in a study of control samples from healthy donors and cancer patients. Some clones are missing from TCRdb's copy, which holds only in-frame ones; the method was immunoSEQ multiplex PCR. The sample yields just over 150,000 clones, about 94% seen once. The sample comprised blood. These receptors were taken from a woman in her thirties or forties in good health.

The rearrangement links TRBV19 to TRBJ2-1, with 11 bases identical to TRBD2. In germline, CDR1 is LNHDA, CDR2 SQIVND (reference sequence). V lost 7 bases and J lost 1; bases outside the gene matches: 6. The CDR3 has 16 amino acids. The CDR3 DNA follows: TGTGCCAGTAACCCAACTAGCGGGAGTTCCTACAATGAGCAGTTCTTC. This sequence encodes CASNPTSGSSYNEQFF.

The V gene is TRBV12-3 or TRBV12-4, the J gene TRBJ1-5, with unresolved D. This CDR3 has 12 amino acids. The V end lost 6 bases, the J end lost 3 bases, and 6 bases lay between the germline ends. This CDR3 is CASRGNNQPQHF. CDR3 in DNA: TGTGCCAGCAGGGGGAACAATCAGCCCCAGCATTTT.

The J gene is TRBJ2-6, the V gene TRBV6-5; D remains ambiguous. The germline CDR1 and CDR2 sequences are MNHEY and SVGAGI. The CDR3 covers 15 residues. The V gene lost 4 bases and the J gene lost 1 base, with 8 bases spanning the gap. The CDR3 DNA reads TGTGCCAGCAGTTTGATAGTTTCTGGGGCCAACGTCCTGACTTTC. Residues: CASSLIVSGANVLTF.

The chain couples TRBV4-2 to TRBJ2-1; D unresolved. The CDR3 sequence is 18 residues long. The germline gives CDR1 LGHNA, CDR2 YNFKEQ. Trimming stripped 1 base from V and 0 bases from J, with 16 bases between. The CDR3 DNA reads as TGTGCCAGCAGCCAAGTCGTTCGTGACCCCAGCTCCTACAATGAGCAGTTCTTC. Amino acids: CASSQVVRDPSSYNEQFF.

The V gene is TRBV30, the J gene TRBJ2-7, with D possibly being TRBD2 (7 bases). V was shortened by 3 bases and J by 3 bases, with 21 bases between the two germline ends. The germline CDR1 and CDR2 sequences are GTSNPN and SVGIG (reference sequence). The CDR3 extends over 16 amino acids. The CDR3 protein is CAWRDGRGAPGYEQYF. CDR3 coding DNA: TGTGCCTGGAGGGACGGTCGGGGGGCGCCGGGCTACGAGCAGTACTTC. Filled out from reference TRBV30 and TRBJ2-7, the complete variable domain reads SQTIHQWPATLVQPVGSPLSLECTVEGTSNPNLYWYRQAAGRGLQLLFYSVGIGQISSEVPQNLSASRPQDRQFILSSKKLLLSDSGFYLCAWRDGRGAPGYEQYFGPGTRLTVT.

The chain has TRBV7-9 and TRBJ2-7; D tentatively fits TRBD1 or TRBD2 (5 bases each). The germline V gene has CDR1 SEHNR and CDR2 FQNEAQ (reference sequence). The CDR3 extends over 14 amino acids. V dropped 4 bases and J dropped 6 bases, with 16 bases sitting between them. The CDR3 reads CASSSNRDPPEQYF. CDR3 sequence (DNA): TGTGCCAGCAGCTCAAACCGGGACCCACCCGAGCAGTACTTC.

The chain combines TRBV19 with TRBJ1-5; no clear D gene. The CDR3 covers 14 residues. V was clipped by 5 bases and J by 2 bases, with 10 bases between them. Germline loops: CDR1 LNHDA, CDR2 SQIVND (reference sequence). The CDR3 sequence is CASSAMQGNQPQHF. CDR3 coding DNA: TGTGCCAGTAGTGCTATGCAAGGCAATCAGCCCCAGCATTTT.

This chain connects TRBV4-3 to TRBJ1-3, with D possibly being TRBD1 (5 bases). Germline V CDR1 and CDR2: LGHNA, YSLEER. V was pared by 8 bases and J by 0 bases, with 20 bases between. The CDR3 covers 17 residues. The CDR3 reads CASLKETAADSGNTIYF. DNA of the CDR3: TGCGCCAGCCTGAAGGAGACAGCCGCGGACTCTGGAAACACCATATATTTT.

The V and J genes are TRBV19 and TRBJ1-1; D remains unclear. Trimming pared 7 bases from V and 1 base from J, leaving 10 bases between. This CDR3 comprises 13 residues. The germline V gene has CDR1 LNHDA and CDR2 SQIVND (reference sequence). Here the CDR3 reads CASTPLGNTEAFF. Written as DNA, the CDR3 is TGTGCCAGTACCCCTCTGGGGAACACTGAAGCTTTCTTT.

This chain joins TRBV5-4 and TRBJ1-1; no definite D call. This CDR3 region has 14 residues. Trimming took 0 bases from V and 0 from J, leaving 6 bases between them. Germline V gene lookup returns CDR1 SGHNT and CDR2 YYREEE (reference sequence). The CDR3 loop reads CASSLGSLNTEAFF. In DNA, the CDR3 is TGTGCCAGCAGCTTGGGATCTTTGAACACTGAAGCTTTCTTT.

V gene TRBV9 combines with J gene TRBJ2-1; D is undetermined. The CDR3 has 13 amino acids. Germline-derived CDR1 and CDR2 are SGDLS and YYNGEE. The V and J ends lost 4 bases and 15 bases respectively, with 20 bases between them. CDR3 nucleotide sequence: TGTGCCAGCAGCCCACCCTCAAGTCTAACCAGGTTCTTC. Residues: CASSPPSSLTRFF.

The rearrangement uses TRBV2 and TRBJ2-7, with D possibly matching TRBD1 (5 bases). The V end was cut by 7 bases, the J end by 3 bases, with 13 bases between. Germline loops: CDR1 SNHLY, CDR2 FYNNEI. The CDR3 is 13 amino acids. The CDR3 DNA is TGTGCCAGCATTGGTCGACAGAACTACGAGCAGTACTTC. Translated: CASIGRQNYEQYF.

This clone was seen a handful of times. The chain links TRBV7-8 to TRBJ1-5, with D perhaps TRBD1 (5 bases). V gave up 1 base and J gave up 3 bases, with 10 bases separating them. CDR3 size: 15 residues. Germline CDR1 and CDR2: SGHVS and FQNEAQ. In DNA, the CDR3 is TGTGCCAGCAGCTTAGGGGACCGATACAATCAGCCCCAGCATTTT. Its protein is CASSLGDRYNQPQHF.

CDR3 nucleotide sequence: TGTGCCAGCACAACATTCCGGGATAAGGAGAATCAGCCCCAGCATTTT. It encodes CASTTFRDKENQPQHF. The chain uses TRBV28 and TRBJ1-5; no reliable D call. The CDR3 runs 16 residues. Trimming cost V 7 bases and J 4 bases, with 20 bases left between them. Germline CDR1 reads MDHEN; CDR2 reads SYDVKM.

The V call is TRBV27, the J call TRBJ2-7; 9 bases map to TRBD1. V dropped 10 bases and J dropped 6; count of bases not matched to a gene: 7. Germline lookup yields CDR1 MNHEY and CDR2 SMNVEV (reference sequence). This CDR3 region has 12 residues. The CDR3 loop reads CATSTGGREQYF. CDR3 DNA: TGTGCCACCTCTACAGGGGGCCGCGAGCAGTACTTC.

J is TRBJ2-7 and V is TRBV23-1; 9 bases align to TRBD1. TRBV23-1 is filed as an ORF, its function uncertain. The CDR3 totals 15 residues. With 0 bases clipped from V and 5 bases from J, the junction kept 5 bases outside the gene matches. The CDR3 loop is CASSQSPDRGNEQYF. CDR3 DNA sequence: TGCGCCAGCAGTCAATCCCCGGACAGGGGCAACGAGCAGTACTTC.

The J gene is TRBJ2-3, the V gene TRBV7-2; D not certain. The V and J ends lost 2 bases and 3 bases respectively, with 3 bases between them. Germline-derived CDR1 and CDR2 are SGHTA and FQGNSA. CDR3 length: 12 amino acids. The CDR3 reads CASSLSTDTQYF. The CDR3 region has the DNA TGTGCCAGCAGCTTAAGTACAGATACGCAGTATTTT.

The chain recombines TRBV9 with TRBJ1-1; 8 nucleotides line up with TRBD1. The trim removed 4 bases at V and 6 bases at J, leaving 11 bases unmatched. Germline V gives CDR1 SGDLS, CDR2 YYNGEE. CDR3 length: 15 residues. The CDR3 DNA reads TGTGCCAGCAGCCCGCGGGCAGGGGGCAACCCTGAAGCTTTCTTT. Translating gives CASSPRAGGNPEAFF.

As DNA, the CDR3 is TGTGCCAGCAGCGTAGGTCTGGGCCAGGGAGAGGAGACCCAGTACTTC. Translated, it gives CASSVGLGQGEETQYF. J is TRBJ2-5 and V is TRBV9; D is tentatively TRBD1 or TRBD2 (5 bases each). Trimming stripped 0 bases from V and 5 bases from J, with 17 bases between. The CDR3 covers 16 residues. The germline gives CDR1 SGDLS, CDR2 YYNGEE.

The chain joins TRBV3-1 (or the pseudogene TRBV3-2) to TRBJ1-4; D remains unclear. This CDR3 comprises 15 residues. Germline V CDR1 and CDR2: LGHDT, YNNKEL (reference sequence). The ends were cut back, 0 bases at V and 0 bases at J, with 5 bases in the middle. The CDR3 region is CASSQEDATNEKLFF. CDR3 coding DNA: TGTGCCAGCAGCCAAGAGGATGCAACTAATGAAAAACTGTTTTTT.

The CDR3 region has the DNA TGTGCCAGCAGCCTCCCTGGCGCAGGGCGGGAGCTGTTTTTT. Translation gives CASSLPGAGRELFF. The genes are TRBV9 and TRBJ2-2, with a possible D match to TRBD1 (5 bases). With 4 bases removed from V and 9 bases from J, the gap between germline ends came to 16 bases. The length of the CDR3 is 14 residues. Germline-derived CDR1 and CDR2 are SGDLS and YYNGEE.

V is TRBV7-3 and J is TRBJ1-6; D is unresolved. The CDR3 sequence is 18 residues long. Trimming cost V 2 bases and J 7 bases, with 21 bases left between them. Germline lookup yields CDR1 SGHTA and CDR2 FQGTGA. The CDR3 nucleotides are TGTGCCAGCAGCTTATATCGGGCTCTTACTACGGGGAATTCACCCCTCCACTTT. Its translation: CASSLYRALTTGNSPLHF.

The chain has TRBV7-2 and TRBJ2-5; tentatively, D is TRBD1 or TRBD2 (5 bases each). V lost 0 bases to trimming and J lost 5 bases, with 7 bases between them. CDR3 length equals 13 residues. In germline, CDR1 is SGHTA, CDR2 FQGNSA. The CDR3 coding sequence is TGTGCCAGCAGCTTAGCAGGGACGGAGACCCAGTACTTC. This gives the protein CASSLAGTETQYF.

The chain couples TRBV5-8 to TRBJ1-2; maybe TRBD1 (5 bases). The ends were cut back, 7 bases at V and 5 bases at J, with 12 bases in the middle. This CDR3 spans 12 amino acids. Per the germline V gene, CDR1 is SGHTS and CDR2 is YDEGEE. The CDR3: CASSSQGYGYTF. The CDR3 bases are TGTGCCAGCTCCTCTCAGGGATATGGCTACACCTTC. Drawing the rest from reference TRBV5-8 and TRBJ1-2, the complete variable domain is EAGVTQSPTHLIKTRGQQATLRCSPISGHTSVYWYQQALGLGLQFLLWYDEGEERNRGNFPPRFSGRQFPNYSSELNVNALELEDSALYLCASSSQGYGYTFGSGTRLTVV.

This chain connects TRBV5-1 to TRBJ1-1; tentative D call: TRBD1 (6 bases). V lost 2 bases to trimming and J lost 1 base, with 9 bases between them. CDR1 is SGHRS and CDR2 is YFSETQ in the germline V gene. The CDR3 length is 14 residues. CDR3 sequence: CASSFRGENTEAFF. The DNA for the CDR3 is TGCGCCAGCAGCTTCAGGGGAGAGAACACTGAAGCTTTCTTT.

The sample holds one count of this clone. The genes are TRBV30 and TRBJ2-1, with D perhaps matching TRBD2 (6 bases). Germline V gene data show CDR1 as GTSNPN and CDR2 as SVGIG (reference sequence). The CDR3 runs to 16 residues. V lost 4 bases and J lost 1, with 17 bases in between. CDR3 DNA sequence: TGTGCCTGGATTCGCCGGAGGGCCGGATCCTACAATGAGCAGTTCTTC. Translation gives CAWIRRRAGSYNEQFF.

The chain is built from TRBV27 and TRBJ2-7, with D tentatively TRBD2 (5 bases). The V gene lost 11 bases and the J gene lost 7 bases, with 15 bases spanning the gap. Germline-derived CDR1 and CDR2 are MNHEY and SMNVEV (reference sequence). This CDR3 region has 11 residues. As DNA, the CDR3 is TGTGCCTCCGGCAGGACTTGGGAGCAGTACTTC. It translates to CASGRTWEQYF.

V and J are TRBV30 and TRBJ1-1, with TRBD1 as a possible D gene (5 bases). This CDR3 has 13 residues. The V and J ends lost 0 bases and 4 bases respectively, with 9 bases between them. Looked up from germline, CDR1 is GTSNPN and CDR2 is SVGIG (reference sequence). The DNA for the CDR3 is TGTGCCTGGAGTGTATCCGGGGCCACTGAAGCTTTCTTT. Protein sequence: CAWSVSGATEAFF.

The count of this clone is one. As DNA, the CDR3 is TGTGCCAGCAGCTCAACCTCAGGGGGACTCTCCTACGAGCAGTACTTC. This translates into CASSSTSGGLSYEQYF. J is TRBJ2-7 and V is TRBV5-4; a weak D match, TRBD1 (7 bases). V was trimmed by 3 bases and J by 0 bases, leaving 16 bases between them. The germline gives CDR1 SGHNT, CDR2 YYREEE (reference sequence). The CDR3 spans 16 residues. The full variable domain, with the rest looked up from reference TRBV5-4 and TRBJ2-7, is ETGVTQSPTHLIKTRGQQVTLRCSSQSGHNTVSWYQQALGQGPQFIFQYYREEENGRGNFPPRFSGLQFPNYSSELNVNALELDDSALYLCASSSTSGGLSYEQYFGPGTRLTVT.